These T cell receptor beta chains were read from a single sample in a study of graft-versus-host responses after intestinal transplantation. Generated by immunoSEQ multiplex PCR, the TCRdb table keeps only in-frame clones and is missing some. The profile shows approximately 54,000 clones, more than 80% of them singletons. This material consisted of PBMCs, taken 650 to 670 days after intestinal transplant. These TCRs come from a human patient who received an intestinal transplant, so some T cells may come from the graft donor. CDR3s include the opening cysteine and the closing phenylalanine or tryptophan. Fields, in order: V gene, D gene, clone size, J gene, CDR3 protein, CDR3 DNA. A D gene is named only where the DNA matches it firmly. Size tells how often a clone was seen (once, few, many) or the class of an expanded clone, and some rows leave it out.

TRBV18	.	.	TRBJ2-5	CASSPGTVETQYF	TGTGCCAGCTCACCCGGGACTGTAGAGACCCAGTACTTC
TRBV5-6	.	few	TRBJ2-7	CASSLSSYEQYF	TGTGCCAGCAGCCTTTCCTCCTACGAGCAGTACTTC
TRBV7-9	TRBD1	few	TRBJ1-1	CASSLKRTGTTNTEAFF	TGTGCCAGCAGCTTAAAACGGACAGGGACTACAAACACTGAAGCTTTCTTT
TRBV7-8	TRBD1	few	TRBJ2-5	CASSRSPRGLRETQYF	TGTGCCAGCAGCCGCAGTCCTAGGGGGCTCAGGGAGACCCAGTACTTC
TRBV10-3	.	.	TRBJ1-5	CAISENEKQPQHF	TGTGCCATCAGCGAGAACGAAAAACAGCCCCAGCATTTT
TRBV10-1	TRBD2	.	TRBJ2-1	CASSANLAGGNEQFF	TGCGCCAGCAGTGCAAACCTAGCGGGGGGCAATGAGCAGTTCTTC
TRBV6-5	.	.	TRBJ2-5	CASSYFGGQLETQYF	TGTGCCAGCAGTTACTTCGGGGGCCAGCTAGAGACCCAGTACTTC
TRBV4-1	.	.	TRBJ1-2	CASSQGSALNYGYTF	TGCGCCAGCAGCCAAGGGTCAGCTCTAAACTATGGCTACACCTTC
TRBV7-8	.	.	TRBJ1-1	CASSLEGGTEAFF	TGTGCCAGCAGCTTAGAGGGAGGCACTGAAGCTTTCTTT
TRBV5-4	TRBD1	.	TRBJ2-7	CASSPSPDRASYEQYF	TGTGCCAGCAGCCCTAGCCCCGACAGGGCCTCCTACGAGCAGTACTTC
TRBV5-1	.	.	TRBJ2-7	CASSLEREQYF	TGCGCCAGCAGCTTGGAACGGGAGCAGTACTTC
TRBV5-4	TRBD1	once	TRBJ1-1	CASSPVGGLPEAFF	TGTGCCAGCAGCCCAGTAGGGGGCCTTCCTGAAGCTTTCTTT
TRBV19	.	.	TRBJ2-3	CASSMGLTAFVTDTQYF	TGTGCCAGTAGTATGGGGTTGACGGCCTTTGTGACAGATACGCAGTATTTT
TRBV6-1	TRBD2	.	TRBJ2-7	CATLVAGGSYEQYF	TGTGCCACCCTAGTAGCGGGGGGTTCCTACGAGCAGTACTTC
TRBV4-1	.	.	TRBJ1-1	CASSQDMWETEAFF	TGCGCCAGCAGCCAAGATATGTGGGAGACTGAAGCTTTCTTT
TRBV27	TRBD1	.	TRBJ2-5	CASSYGQGKTQYF	TGTGCCAGCAGTTACGGACAGGGGAAGACCCAGTACTTC
TRBV5-4	.	.	TRBJ1-2	CASNLTGNYGYTF	TGTGCCAGCAACTTAACAGGGAACTATGGCTACACCTTC
TRBV21-1	.	.	TRBJ2-4	CASSKSIGGLGNIQYF	TGTGCCAGCAGCAAATCCATCGGGGGACTTGGAAACATTCAGTACTTC
TRBV9	.	.	TRBJ2-7	CASSAVPFREQYF	TGTGCCAGCAGCGCTGTCCCTTTTCGCGAGCAGTACTTC
TRBV5-5	.	once	TRBJ1-1	CASSMDSLKGAFF	TGTGCCAGCAGCATGGACAGCCTAAAAGGAGCTTTCTTT
TRBV7-9	.	.	TRBJ1-2	CASSSPTAYYGYTF	TGTGCCAGCAGCTCCCCAACGGCTTACTATGGCTACACCTTC
TRBV6-1	.	.	TRBJ1-5	CASRPHVSNQPQHF	TGTGCCAGCAGACCTCACGTTAGCAATCAGCCCCAGCATTTT
TRBV4-2	.	.	TRBJ2-2	CASSQEGGGLNAGELFF	TGTGCCAGCAGCCAAGAGGGAGGAGGGCTTAACGCCGGGGAGCTGTTTTTT
TRBV10-1	.	.	TRBJ2-3	CASSEVLSTDTQYF	TGCGCCAGCAGTGAGGTTCTTTCCACAGATACGCAGTATTTT
TRBV9	.	.	TRBJ1-4	CASSVEGSTNEKLFF	TGTGCCAGCAGCGTAGAAGGGTCAACTAATGAAAAACTGTTTTTT
TRBV19	.	.	TRBJ2-2	CASPRPNTGELFF	TGTGCCAGTCCCAGACCGAACACCGGGGAGCTGTTTTTT
TRBV5-3	.	once	TRBJ2-1	CARKSSSRVFPQFF	TGTGCCAGAAAAAGCAGTTCACGGGTTTTTCCCCAGTTCTTC
TRBV30	.	.	TRBJ1-2	CAWSLDTNYGYTF	TGTGCCTGGAGCTTGGACACAAACTATGGCTACACCTTC
TRBV7-9	TRBD2	.	TRBJ2-1	CASSLSWGRTSGDVDEQFF	TGTGCCAGCAGCTTAAGTTGGGGCAGGACTAGCGGGGATGTCGATGAGCAGTTCTTC
TRBV14	.	once	TRBJ1-4	CASSQGFNEKLFF	TGTGCCAGCAGCCAGGGATTTAATGAAAAACTGTTTTTT
TRBV18	.	.	TRBJ2-5	CASSPLGETQYF	TGTGCCAGCTCACCTCTGGGAGAGACCCAGTACTTC
TRBV19	TRBD1	.	TRBJ2-7	CASSGTGGHEQYF	TGTGCCAGTAGTGGGACAGGGGGCCACGAGCAGTACTTC
TRBV6-1	.	.	TRBJ2-5	CASSEVGKETQYF	TGTGCCAGCAGTGAAGTGGGGAAAGAGACCCAGTACTTC
TRBV2	TRBD1	.	TRBJ2-7	CASNSLDRGGYEQYF	TGTGCCAGCAATAGCCTGGACAGGGGAGGTTACGAGCAGTACTTC
TRBV12-2	.	.	TRBJ1-5	CASRSTECNQPQHF	TGTGCAAGTAGGTCGACAGAGTGCAATCAGCCCCAGCATTTT
TRBV5-1	.	.	TRBJ2-5	CATSFGGPGETQYF	TGCGCCACGAGTTTCGGGGGCCCAGGGGAGACCCAGTACTTC
TRBV5-5	.	.	TRBJ1-5	CASSTSPGFSGDQPQHF	TGTGCCAGCAGCACCTCCCCAGGGTTTTCCGGGGATCAGCCCCAGCATTTT
TRBV6-4	.	.	TRBJ2-6	CASSDSSGSGANVLTF	TGTGCCAGCAGTGACTCTAGCGGCTCTGGGGCCAACGTCCTGACTTTC
TRBV27	.	.	TRBJ2-7	CASSSLLGDYEQYF	TGTGCCAGCAGTTCTCTCCTGGGGGACTACGAGCAGTACTTC
TRBV5-5	.	.	TRBJ2-5	CASTSRQSYQETQYF	TGTGCCAGCACCTCGAGACAATCGTACCAAGAGACCCAGTACTTC
TRBV6-6	TRBD2	.	TRBJ2-2	CASSELAGGNTGELFF	TGTGCCAGCAGCGAACTAGCGGGGGGAAACACCGGGGAGCTGTTTTTT
TRBV21-1	.	.	TRBJ1-3	CASSKRQGGSGNTIYF	TGTGCCAGCAGCAAGCGACAGGGGGGCTCCGGAAACACCATATATTTT
TRBV4-1	TRBD1	.	TRBJ1-1	CASSPRDRGSMNTEAFF	TGCGCCAGCAGCCCCCGGGACAGGGGCTCCATGAACACTGAAGCTTTCTTT
TRBV6-4	.	.	TRBJ1-5	CASSRSRCKHF	TGTGCCAGCAGTCGATCCAGATGTAAGCATTTT
TRBV10-2	TRBD2	once	TRBJ2-1	CASSEASGGFYNEQFF	TGCGCCAGCAGTGAGGCTAGCGGGGGTTTTTACAATGAGCAGTTCTTC
TRBV5-1	.	few	TRBJ1-2	CASTREGYYGYTF	TGCGCCAGCACCCGCGAGGGCTACTATGGCTACACCTTC
TRBV9	.	.	TRBJ1-5	CASSLRHF	TGTGCCAGCAGCCTACGGCATTTT
TRBV5-4	.	.	TRBJ2-2	CASSLEGTGELFF	TGTGCCAGCAGCTTGGAAGGCACCGGGGAGCTGTTTTTT
TRBV11-2	TRBD1	.	TRBJ2-3	CASSVDRAAQYF	TGTGCCAGCAGCGTAGACAGGGCTGCGCAGTATTTT